This TCR beta chain derives from a study of blood T cell repertoires in COVID-19. Study-level information: PBMCs, B-cell-depleted T cells, or T cells were the source of the cDNA or gDNA that made up the material.

Per the original methods: Nucleated cell counts were estimated from reference gene primer amplification. The table came from immunoSEQ multiplex PCR; TCRdb's copy has only in-frame clones and leaves some out. D and trimming come from the DNA, and the V and J calls and clone size come from that table. Seen here are about 270,000 clones, 86% observed once, and the top ten hold around 9.5%. CDR1 and CDR2 from the germline V gene are LNHDA and SQIVND (reference sequence). This CDR3 contains 15 residues. Trimming removed 3 bases from V and 1 base from J, with 9 bases in between. The TCR comes from a man aged 35 to 55 who had recovered from COVID-19. The chain uses TRBV19 and TRBJ2-2; TRBD1 is a possible D gene (6 bases). Sequences were obtained from peripheral blood. In DNA form, the CDR3 reads TGTGCCAGTAGTATCCGGGGACAGAACACCGGGGAGCTGTTTTTT. It yields the protein CASSIRGQNTGELFF.